Here is one TCR beta chain with its context. The entry originates in a study of blood T cell repertoires in COVID-19. Turning to the study itself: In each case, the material was cDNA or gDNA derived from T cells, B-cell-depleted T cells, or PBMCs.

As handled by the study authors: It was from reference gene primer amplification that nucleated cell counts were estimated. Repertoires were generated with immunoSEQ multiplex PCR, while TCRdb's copy carries only in-frame clones and drops some. The D gene and trimming were derived from the DNA, and the V and J assignments and clone size from that table. The table lists roughly 240,000 clones, about nine tenths of them singletons, with 2.5% to 3% in the top ten. V was clipped by 4 bases and J by 2 bases, with 15 bases between them. The CDR3 is made up of 16 amino acids. CDR1 is LNHDA and CDR2 is SQIVND in the germline V gene (reference sequence). Participant ages covered roughly 18 to 89 years across about 25 US areas. Categorization into cohorts depended on clinical history that participants reported.

This sequence joins TRBV19 and TRBJ2-1; possibly TRBD2 for D (7 bases). The source of this sequence is a woman aged 25 to 39 with acute COVID-19. Sequencing input: PBMCs or T cells enriched from blood (not recorded which). CDR3 DNA sequence: TGTGCCAGTAGTAGCGGGGGCGCGGAAGCCTACAATGAGCAGTTCTTC. This encodes CASSSGGAEAYNEQFF.